This TCR beta chain is from a study of radiotherapy plus CTLA-4 blockade in lung cancer. Study-level background: Disease control was present in 30% to 40% of patients, and objective responses in approximately 18%.

There are 14 residues in the CDR3. Looked up from germline, CDR1 is SQVTM and CDR2 is ANQGSEA. Trimming took 7 bases from V and 2 from J; bases not matched to a gene: 7. The data were produced by immunoSEQ multiplex PCR, yet TCRdb's version contains in-frame clones alone and is incomplete. The table has approximately 65,000 clones, 77% seen once; the top ten hold less than 5.5%. This clone has only a few counts. Sequencing was performed on peripheral blood, taken from a patient treated with radiotherapy plus ipilimumab. V and J are TRBV29-1 and TRBJ2-3; 9 bases line up with TRBD2. The TCR comes from a human donor with non-small cell lung cancer who had a complete response to radiotherapy plus ipilimumab. CDR3 nucleotide sequence: TGCAGCGGTGAGACTAGCGGATACACAGATACGCAGTATTTT. Translation gives CSGETSGYTDTQYF.